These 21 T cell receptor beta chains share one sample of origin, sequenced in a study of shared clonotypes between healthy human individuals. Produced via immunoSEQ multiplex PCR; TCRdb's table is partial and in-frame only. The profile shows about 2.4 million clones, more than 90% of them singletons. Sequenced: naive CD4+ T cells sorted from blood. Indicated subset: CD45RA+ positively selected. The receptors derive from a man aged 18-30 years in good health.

The CDR3 nucleotides read TGTGCCAGCAGCGTACTAGGCCGGGCTAACTATGGCTACACCTTC. It specifies CASSVLGRANYGYTF. The gene calls are TRBV6-4 and TRBJ1-2; D gene unclear. V was clipped by 6 bases and J by 0 bases, with 14 bases between them. CDR1 and CDR2 (germline): MRHNA, SNTAGT. CDR3 length equals 15 residues.

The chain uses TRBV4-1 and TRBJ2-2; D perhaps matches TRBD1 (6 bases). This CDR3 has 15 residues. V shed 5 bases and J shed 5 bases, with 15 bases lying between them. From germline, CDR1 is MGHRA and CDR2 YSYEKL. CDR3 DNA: TGCGCCAGCAGCAACAGGGAGTTGGGTACCGGGGAGCTGTTTTTT. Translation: CASSNRELGTGELFF.

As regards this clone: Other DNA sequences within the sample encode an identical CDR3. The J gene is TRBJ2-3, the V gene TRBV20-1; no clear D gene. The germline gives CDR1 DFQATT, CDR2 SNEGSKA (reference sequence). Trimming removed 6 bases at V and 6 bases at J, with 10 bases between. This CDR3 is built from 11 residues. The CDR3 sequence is CSARTGDTQYF. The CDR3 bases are TGCAGTGCCCGGACGGGCGATACGCAGTATTTT.

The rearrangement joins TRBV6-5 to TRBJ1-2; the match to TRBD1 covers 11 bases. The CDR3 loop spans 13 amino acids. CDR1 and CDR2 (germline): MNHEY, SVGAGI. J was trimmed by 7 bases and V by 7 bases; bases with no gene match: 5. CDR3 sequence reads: CASTRTGGFGYTF. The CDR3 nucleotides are TGTGCCAGCACCCGGACAGGGGGCTTTGGCTACACCTTC.

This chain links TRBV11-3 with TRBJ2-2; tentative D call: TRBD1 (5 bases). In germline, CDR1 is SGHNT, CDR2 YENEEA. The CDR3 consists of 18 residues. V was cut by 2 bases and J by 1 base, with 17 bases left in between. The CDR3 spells CASSLSGLGQGNTGELFF. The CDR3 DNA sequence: TGTGCCAGCAGCTTATCCGGCCTGGGGCAGGGGAACACCGGGGAGCTGTTTTTT.

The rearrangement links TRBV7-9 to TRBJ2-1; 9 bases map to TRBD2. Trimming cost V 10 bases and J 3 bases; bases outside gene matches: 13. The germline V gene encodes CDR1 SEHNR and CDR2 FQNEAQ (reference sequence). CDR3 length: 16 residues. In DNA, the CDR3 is TGTGCCACCGCCTTAGAGTCTAGCGGGGTCTACAATGAGCAGTTCTTC. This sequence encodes CATALESSGVYNEQFF.

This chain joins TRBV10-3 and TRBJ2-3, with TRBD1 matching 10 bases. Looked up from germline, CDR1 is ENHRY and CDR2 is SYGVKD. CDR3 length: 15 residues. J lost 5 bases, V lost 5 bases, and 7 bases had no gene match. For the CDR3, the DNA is TGTGCCATCAGTCAAGACAGGGGGCGCGGAGATACGCAGTATTTT. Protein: CAISQDRGRGDTQYF.

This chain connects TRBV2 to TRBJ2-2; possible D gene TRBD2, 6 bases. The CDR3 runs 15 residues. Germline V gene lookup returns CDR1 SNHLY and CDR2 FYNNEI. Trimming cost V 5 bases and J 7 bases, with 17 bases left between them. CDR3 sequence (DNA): TGTGCCAGCAGTCTGAGGGAGGTGGGCCACGGGGAGCTGTTTTTT. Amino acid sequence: CASSLREVGHGELFF.

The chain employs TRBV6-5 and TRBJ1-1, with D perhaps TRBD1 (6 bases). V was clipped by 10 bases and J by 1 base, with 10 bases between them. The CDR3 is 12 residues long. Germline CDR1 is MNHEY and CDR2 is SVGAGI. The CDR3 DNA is TGTGCCACGGGGGGGGCGAACACTGAAGCTTTCTTT. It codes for CATGGANTEAFF.

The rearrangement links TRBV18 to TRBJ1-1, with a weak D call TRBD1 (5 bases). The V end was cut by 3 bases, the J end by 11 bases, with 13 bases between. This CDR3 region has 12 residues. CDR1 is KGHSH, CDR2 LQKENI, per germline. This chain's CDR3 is CASSPSGHVAFF. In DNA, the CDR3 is TGTGCCAGCTCACCGTCAGGGCATGTGGCTTTCTTT.

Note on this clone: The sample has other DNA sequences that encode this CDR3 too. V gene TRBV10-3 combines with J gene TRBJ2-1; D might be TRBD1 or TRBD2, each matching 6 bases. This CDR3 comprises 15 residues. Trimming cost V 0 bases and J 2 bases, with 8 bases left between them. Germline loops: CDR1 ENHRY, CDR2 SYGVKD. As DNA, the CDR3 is TGTGCCATCAGTGAGTCCGGGGGCACCTACAATGAGCAGTTCTTC. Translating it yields CAISESGGTYNEQFF.

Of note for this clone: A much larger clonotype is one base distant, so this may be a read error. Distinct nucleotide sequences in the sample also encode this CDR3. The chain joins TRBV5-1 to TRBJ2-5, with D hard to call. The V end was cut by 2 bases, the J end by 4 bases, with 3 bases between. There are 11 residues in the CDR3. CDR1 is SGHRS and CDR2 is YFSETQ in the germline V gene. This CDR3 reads CASSFRETQYF. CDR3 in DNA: TGCGCCAGCAGCTTCCGAGAGACCCAGTACTTC.

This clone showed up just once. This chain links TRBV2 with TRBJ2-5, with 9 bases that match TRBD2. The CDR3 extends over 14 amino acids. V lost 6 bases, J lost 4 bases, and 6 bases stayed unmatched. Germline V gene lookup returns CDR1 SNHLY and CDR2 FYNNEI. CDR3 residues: CASSKQTSGETQYF. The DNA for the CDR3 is TGTGCCAGCAGCAAACAGACTAGCGGAGAGACCCAGTACTTC.

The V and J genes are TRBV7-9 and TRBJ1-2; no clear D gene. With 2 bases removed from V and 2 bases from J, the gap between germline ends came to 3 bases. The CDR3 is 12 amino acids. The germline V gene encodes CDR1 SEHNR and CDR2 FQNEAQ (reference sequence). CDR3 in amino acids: CASSLSNYGYTF. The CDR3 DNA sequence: TGTGCCAGCAGCTTATCCAACTATGGCTACACCTTC.

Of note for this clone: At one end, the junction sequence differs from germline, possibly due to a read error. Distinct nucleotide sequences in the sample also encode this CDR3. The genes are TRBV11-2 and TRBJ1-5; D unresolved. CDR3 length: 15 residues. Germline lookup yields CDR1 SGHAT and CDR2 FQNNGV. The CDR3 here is CASSLEGNSNQPQHF. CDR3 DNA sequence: TGTGCCAGCAGCCTAGAGGGAAACAGCAATCAGCCCCAGCATTTT.

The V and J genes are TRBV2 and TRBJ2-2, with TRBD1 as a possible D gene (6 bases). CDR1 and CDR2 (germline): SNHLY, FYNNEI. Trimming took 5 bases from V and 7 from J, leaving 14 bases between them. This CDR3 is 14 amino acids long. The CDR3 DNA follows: TGTGCCAGCAGTTCCATACAGGGTGGCGGGGAGCTGTTTTTT. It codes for CASSSIQGGGELFF.

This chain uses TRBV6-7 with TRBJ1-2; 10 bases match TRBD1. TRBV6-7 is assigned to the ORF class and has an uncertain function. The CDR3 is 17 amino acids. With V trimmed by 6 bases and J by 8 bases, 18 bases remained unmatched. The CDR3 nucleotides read TGTGCCAGCAGGGGCAAGGGACAGGGGAGGACTACGAGGGGCTACACCTTC. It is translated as CASRGKGQGRTTRGYTF.

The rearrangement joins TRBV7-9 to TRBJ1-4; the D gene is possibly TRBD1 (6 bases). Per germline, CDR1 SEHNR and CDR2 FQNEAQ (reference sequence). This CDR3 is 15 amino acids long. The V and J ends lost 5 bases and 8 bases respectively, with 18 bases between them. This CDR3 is CASSPGTGGGEKLFF. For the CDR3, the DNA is TGTGCCAGCAGCCCGGGGACGGGGGGCGGGGAAAAACTGTTTTTT.

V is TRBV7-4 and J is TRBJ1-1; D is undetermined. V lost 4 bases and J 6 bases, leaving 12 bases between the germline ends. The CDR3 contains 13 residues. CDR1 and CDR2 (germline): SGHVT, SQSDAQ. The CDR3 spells CASSSPFQSEAFF. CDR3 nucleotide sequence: TGTGCCAGCAGCTCTCCATTCCAGTCTGAAGCTTTCTTT.

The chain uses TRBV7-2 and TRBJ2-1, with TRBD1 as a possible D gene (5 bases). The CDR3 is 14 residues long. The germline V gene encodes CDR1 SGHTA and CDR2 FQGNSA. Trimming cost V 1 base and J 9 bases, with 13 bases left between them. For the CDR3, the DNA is TGTGCCAGCAGCTTAGAGCAGGGCCTCGGTGAGCAGTTCTTC. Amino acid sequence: CASSLEQGLGEQFF.

The CDR3 loop reads CASRSGLAGGPYNEQFF. The DNA of the CDR3 is TGTGCCAGCAGATCCGGACTAGCGGGGGGGCCATACAATGAGCAGTTCTTC. The chain employs TRBV28 and TRBJ2-1; 15 bases map to TRBD2. The CDR3 runs 17 residues. Germline CDR1 MDHEN, CDR2 SYDVKM. The J segment lost 4 bases and the V segment lost 6 bases, leaving 7 bases of the junction unmatched.